Listed here is a single T cell receptor beta chain. This receptor's antigen is unknown. No base quality information exists; no much larger clone differs at one position. The data were obtained in a study of blood T cell repertoires in COVID-19 (dated by TCRdb to the early 2020s). Some background on the complete study: Samples covering the acute and convalescent phases of COVID-19 were provided by collaborators in the United States, Italy and Spain. The prospective study material was composed of cDNA or gDNA derived from T cells, B-cell-depleted T cells, or PBMCs. The dataset comprised deeply sampled blood TCRbeta repertoires from subjects exposed to, actively infected with, or recovered from COVID-19. Samples were obtained from the ongoing ImmuneRACE study (first 160 participants) and from approximately 1,200 subjects provided by 6 global collaborators. HLA class I and class II types, where available, came from metadata supplied by the sample provider rather than from assay-based typing. The repertoires were released in a freely available public database intended as a resource for research on the immune response to SARS-CoV-2. Sample metadata almost always included a de-identified subject ID, COVID-19 status, age in years and sex.

Another Seattle source contributed samples from volunteer blood donors who had recovered from COVID-19. Collaborating institutions collected whole blood in K2EDTA tubes following their own protocols. For TCRbeta analysis, collaborators shipped samples as frozen whole blood, isolated PBMCs, or DNA extracted from either of those sample types. Study-wide conclusions, independent of this receptor: The amount of clinical and demographic metadata varied by source and participant and was provided uncurated.

The CDR3 runs 13 residues from the cysteine to the phenylalanine. Of all the DNA, just the CDR3 is kept, 39 bases in frame from base 1. V loses 5 bases, J loses 2 bases, and the germline ends lie 9 bases apart. CDR1 and CDR2 (KGHSH, LQKENI) derive from the germline V gene. TCRbeta CDR3 regions were amplified from genomic DNA by means of the immunoSEQ Assay, a bias-controlled multiplex PCR. The published analysis was carried out like this. The number of nucleated cells in each sample was estimated by amplification of reference gene primers within the assay. Sequence reads were collapsed and filtered to measure the absolute abundance of every unique TCRbeta CDR3 rearrangement. For each sample, productive Simpson clonality was calculated as the square root of Simpson's diversity index over productive rearrangements. TCRdb took over this immuneACCESS table, retaining in-frame rearrangements with V and J assigned. Such tables are incomplete; in checked studies, under half of the missing clones stem from an unresolved V gene, and the remainder is unexplained. That table gives V, J and clone size, and the DNA gave D and trimming. The table for this sample lists hundreds of thousands of clones; about 88% of them were counted only once. The ten largest account for 2% to 2.5% of the sample.

Rearrangement joined TRBV18 to TRBJ2-5; TRBD1 could be the D gene, as 5 bases match. The clonotype comes from a woman aged 40 to 50 who had recovered from COVID-19. Material: peripheral blood. The encoded CDR3 is CASSMTVQETQYF. The nucleotide sequence reads as follows: TGTGCCAGCTCAATGACAGTTCAAGAGACCCAGTACTTC.